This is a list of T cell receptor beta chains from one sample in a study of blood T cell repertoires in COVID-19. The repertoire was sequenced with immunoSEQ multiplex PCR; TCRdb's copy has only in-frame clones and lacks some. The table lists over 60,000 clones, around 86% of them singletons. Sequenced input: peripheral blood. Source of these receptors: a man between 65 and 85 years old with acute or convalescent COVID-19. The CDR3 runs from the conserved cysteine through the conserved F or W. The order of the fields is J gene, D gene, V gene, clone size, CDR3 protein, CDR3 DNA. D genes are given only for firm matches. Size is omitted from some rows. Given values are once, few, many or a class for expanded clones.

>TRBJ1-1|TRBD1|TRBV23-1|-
CASSHRQGVMNTEAFF
TGCGCCAGCAGTCATAGGCAGGGGGTCATGAACACTGAAGCTTTCTTT
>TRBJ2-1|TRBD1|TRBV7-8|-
CASSLAWTGVDEQFF
TGTGCCAGCAGCTTAGCCTGGACAGGGGTCGATGAGCAGTTCTTC
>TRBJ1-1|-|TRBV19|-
CATSPGLNTEAFF
TGTGCCACCAGCCCAGGGCTGAACACTGAAGCTTTCTTT
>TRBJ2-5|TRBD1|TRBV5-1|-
CASSLGRGQETQYF
TGCGCCAGCAGCTTGGGCAGGGGGCAAGAGACCCAGTACTTC
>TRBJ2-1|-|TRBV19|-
CASSNPGLDNEQFF
TGTGCCAGTAGTAACCCGGGACTGGACAATGAGCAGTTCTTC
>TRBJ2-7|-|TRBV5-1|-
CASSLHTSYEQYF
TGCGCCAGCAGCTTGCACACCTCCTACGAGCAGTACTTC
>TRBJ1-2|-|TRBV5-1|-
CASSESGIGSGYGYTF
TGCGCCAGCAGCGAATCCGGGATAGGCTCTGGGTATGGCTACACCTTC
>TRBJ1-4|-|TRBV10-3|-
CAISESEVEKLFF
TGTGCCATCAGTGAGAGTGAGGTTGAAAAACTGTTTTTT
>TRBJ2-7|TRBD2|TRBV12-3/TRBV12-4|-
CASSSGGAYTQYF
TGTGCCAGCAGTTCCGGGGGGGCCTACACGCAGTACTTC
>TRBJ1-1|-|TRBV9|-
CASSAGRNTEAFF
TGTGCCAGCAGTGCAGGCCGCAACACTGAAGCTTTCTTT
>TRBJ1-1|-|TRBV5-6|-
CASSLGAGANTEAFF
TGTGCCAGCAGCTTGGGGGCAGGGGCGAACACTGAAGCTTTCTTT
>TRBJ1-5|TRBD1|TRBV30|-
CAWNAVGQSNQPQHF
TGTGCCTGGAACGCGGTGGGACAGAGCAATCAGCCCCAGCATTTT
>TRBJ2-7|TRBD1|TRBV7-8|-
CASSPPSGTVMTSHEQYF
TGTGCCAGCAGCCCCCCTTCGGGGACAGTGATGACGTCCCACGAGCAGTACTTC
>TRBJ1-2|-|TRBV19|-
CASSPQGLQHGYTF
TGTGCCAGTAGTCCACAGGGTCTTCAGCATGGCTACACCTTC
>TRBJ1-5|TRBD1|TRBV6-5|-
CASSSGQVFGQPQHF
TGTGCCAGCAGTTCTGGACAGGTGTTTGGTCAGCCCCAGCATTTT
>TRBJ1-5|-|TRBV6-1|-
CASSENGGINQPQHF
TGTGCCAGCAGTGAAAATGGGGGGATCAATCAGCCCCAGCATTTT
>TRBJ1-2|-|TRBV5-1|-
CASHPGADNYGYTF
TGCGCCAGCCACCCAGGGGCGGATAACTATGGCTACACCTTC
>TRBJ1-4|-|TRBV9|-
CASSVEQGTSEKLFF
TGTGCCAGCAGCGTAGAGCAGGGGACGTCTGAAAAACTGTTTTTT
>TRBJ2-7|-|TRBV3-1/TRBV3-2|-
CASSQEWRGGEQYF
TGTGCCAGCAGCCAAGAATGGAGGGGCGGAGAGCAGTACTTC
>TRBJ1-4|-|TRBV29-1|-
CSVAATNEKLFF
TGCAGCGTTGCCGCAACTAATGAAAAACTGTTTTTT
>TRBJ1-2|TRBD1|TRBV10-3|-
CAISEAPGQDYGYTF
TGTGCCATCAGTGAGGCTCCGGGACAGGACTATGGCTACACCTTC
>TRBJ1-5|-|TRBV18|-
CASSPAGTGNQPQHF
TGTGCCAGCTCACCAGCGGGGACCGGCAATCAGCCCCAGCATTTT
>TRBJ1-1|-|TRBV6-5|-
CASTSYGTEAFF
TGTGCCAGCACTAGCTACGGCACTGAAGCTTTCTTT
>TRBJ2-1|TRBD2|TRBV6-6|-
CASSYLGAGTSREQFF
TGTGCCAGCAGTTACTTGGGCGCCGGGACTAGCCGCGAGCAGTTCTTC
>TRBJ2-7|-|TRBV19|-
CASSSRGVHEQYF
TGTGCCAGTAGTTCCAGGGGAGTACACGAGCAGTACTTC
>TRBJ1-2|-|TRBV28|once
CASRKNSYGYTF
TGTGCCAGCAGGAAAAACAGCTATGGCTACACCTTC
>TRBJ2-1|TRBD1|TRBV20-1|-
CSASRAGGVGEQFF
TGCAGTGCTAGTAGAGCAGGGGGCGTAGGGGAGCAGTTCTTC
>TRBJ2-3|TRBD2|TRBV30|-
CAWSGQGLAGVSDTQYF
TGTGCCTGGAGTGGACAGGGACTAGCGGGGGTATCAGATACGCAGTATTTT
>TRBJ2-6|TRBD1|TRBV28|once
CASSSGTGLAGANVLTF
TGTGCCAGCAGTTCCGGGACAGGGCTGGCTGGGGCCAACGTCCTGACTTTC
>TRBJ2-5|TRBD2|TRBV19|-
CASSSWRESRETQYF
TGTGCCAGTAGTTCTTGGCGGGAGAGCCGAGAGACCCAGTACTTC
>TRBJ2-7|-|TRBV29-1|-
CSVGLRPGLNPYEQYF
TGCAGCGTGGGCCTGAGACCGGGACTTAATCCCTACGAGCAGTACTTC
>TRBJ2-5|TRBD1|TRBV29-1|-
CSVLGQGQETQYF
TGCAGCGTCTTGGGACAGGGCCAAGAGACCCAGTACTTC
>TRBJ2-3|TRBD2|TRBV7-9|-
CASSLVYGLAGGDTQYF
TGTGCCAGCAGCTTAGTTTATGGACTAGCGGGGGGGGATACGCAGTATTTT
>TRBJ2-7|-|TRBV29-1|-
CSAGGGPSYEQYF
TGCAGCGCTGGGGGGGGGCCCTCCTACGAGCAGTACTTC
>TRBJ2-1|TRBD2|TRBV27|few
CASRSTSGGAGPKNEQFF
TGTGCCAGCAGGTCGACTAGCGGGGGGGCCGGGCCTAAGAATGAGCAGTTCTTC
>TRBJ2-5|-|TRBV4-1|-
CASSQGKGGETQYF
TGCGCCAGCAGCCAAGGGAAGGGAGGAGAGACCCAGTACTTC
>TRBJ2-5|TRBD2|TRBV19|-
CASSAGGETQYF
TGTGCCAGTAGTGCGGGGGGCGAGACCCAGTACTTC
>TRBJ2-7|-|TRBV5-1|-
CASSFLIGEQYF
TGCGCCAGCAGCTTTTTAATCGGCGAGCAGTACTTC
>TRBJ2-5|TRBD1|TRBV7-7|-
CASSTGGLETQYF
TGTGCTAGCTCGACAGGGGGCTTAGAGACCCAGTACTTC
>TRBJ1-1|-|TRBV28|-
CASSQGRGVNTEAFF
TGTGCCAGCAGCCAAGGGCGGGGCGTGAACACTGAAGCTTTCTTT
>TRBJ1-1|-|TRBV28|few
CASSPSFGLGSFGNTEAFF
TGTGCCAGCAGTCCCAGTTTCGGTCTCGGGTCATTTGGGAACACTGAAGCTTTCTTT
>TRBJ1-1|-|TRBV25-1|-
CASVPVPGRVFF
TGTGCCAGCGTTCCCGTACCTGGGCGAGTTTTCTTT
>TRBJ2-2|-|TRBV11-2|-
CASSARYARENTGELFF
TGTGCCAGCAGCGCGAGGTACGCTAGAGAGAACACCGGGGAGCTGTTTTTT
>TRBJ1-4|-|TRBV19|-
CASSRQRATNEKLFF
TGTGCCAGTAGTCGACAGCGGGCAACTAATGAAAAACTGTTTTTT
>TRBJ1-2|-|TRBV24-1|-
CATSDPAAGDYGYTF
TGTGCCACCAGTGACCCTGCGGCAGGGGACTATGGCTACACCTTC
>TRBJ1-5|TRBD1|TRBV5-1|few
CASSMDRGQPQHF
TGCGCCAGCAGCATGGACAGGGGGCAACCCCAGCATTTT
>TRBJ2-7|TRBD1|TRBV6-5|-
CASAGQGNEQYF
TGTGCCAGCGCCGGACAGGGAAACGAGCAGTACTTC
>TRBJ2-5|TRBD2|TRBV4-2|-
CASSHPFAAGGDTETQYF
TGTGCCAGCAGCCACCCTTTCGCTGCGGGGGGCGACACAGAGACCCAGTACTTC
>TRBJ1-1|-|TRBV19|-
CASNPSRVTEAFF
TGTGCCAGTAATCCAAGCCGGGTCACTGAAGCTTTCTTT
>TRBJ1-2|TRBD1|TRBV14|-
CASSRPGTGPLGGYTF
TGTGCCAGCAGCCGCCCCGGGACAGGGCCCTTAGGTGGCTACACCTTC
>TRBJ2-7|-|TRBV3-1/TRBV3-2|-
CASSQASSAVYEQYF
TGTGCCAGCAGCCAAGCGTCTAGCGCGGTATACGAGCAGTACTTC